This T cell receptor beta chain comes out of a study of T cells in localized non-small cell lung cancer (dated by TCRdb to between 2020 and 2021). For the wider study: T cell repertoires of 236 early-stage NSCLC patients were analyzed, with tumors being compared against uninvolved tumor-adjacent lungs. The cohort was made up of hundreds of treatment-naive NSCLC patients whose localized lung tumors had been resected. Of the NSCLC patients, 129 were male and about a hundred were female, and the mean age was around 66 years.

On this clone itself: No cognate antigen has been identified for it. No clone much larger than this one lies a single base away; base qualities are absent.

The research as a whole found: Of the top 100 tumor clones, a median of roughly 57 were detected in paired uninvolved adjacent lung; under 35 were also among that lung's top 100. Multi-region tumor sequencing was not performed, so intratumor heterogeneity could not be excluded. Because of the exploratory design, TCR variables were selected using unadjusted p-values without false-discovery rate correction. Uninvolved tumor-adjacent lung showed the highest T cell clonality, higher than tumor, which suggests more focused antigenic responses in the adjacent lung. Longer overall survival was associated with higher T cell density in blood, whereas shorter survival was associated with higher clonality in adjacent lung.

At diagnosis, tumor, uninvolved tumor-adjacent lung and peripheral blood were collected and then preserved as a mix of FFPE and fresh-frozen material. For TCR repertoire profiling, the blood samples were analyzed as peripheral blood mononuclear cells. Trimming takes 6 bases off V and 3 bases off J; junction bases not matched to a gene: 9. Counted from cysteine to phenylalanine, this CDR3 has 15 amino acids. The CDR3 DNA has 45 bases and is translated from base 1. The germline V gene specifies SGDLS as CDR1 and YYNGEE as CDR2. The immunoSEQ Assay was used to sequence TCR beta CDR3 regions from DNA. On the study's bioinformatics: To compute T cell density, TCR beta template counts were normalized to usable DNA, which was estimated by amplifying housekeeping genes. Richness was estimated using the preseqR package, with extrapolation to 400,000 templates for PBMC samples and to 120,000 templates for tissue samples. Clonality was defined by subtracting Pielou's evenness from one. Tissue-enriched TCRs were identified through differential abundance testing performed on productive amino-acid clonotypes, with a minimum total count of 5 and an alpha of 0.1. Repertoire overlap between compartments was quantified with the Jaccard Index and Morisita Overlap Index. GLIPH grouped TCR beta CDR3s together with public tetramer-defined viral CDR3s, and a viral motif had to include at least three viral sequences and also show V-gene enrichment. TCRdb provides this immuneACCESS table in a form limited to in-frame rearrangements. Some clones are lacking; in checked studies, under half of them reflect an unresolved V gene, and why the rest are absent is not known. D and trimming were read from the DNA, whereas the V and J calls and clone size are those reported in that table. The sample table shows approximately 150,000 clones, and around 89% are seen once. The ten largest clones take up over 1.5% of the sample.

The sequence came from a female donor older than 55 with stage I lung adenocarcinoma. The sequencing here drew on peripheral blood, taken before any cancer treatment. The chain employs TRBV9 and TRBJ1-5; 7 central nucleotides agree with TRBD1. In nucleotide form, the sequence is TGTGCCAGCAACAAAGCCGGGACAGACAATCAGCCCCAGCATTTT. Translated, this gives CASNKAGTDNQPQHF.